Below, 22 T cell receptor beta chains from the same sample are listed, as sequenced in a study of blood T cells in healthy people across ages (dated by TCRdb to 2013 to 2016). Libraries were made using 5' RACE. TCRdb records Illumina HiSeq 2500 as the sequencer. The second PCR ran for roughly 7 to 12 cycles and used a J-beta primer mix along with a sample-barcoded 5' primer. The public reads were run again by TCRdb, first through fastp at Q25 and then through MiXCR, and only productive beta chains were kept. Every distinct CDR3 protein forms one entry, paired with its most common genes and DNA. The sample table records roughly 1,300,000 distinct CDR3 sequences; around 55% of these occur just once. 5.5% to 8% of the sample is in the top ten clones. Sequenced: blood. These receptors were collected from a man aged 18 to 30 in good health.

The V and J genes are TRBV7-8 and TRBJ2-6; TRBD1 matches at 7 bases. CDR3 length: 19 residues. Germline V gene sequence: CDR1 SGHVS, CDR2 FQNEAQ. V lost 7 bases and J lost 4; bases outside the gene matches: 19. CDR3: CASISRRTGLFVGANVLTF. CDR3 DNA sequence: TGTGCCAGCATTTCTCGTCGGACAGGCCTTTTTGTAGGGGCCAACGTCCTGACTTTC.

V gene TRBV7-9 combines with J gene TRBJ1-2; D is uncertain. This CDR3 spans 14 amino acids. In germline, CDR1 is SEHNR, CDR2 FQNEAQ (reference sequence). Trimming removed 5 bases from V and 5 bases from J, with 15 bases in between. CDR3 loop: CASSVSHLGYGYTF. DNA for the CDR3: TGTGCCAGCAGCGTTTCCCACTTAGGTTATGGCTACACCTTC.

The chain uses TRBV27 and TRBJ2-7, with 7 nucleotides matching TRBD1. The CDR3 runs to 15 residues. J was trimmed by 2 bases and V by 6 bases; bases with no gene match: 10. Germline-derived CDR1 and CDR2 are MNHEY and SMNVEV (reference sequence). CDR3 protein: CASSPSPTGTYEQYF. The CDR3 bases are TGTGCCAGCAGCCCTAGTCCGACAGGGACCTACGAGCAGTACTTC.

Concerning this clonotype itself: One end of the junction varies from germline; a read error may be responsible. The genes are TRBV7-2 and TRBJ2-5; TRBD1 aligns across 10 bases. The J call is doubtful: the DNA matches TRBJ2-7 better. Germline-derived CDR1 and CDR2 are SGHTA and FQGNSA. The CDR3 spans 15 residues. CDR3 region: CAGSTTPGQGYEQYF. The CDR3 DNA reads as TGTGCCGGCAGCACTACTCCGGGACAGGGGTACGAGCAGTACTTC.

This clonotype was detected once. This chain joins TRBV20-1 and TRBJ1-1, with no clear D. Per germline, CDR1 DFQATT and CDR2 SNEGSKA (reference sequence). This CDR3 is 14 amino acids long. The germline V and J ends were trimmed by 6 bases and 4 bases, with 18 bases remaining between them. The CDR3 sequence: CSAFRGRSGTEAFF. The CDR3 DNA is TGCAGTGCCTTCAGAGGCAGGAGCGGCACTGAAGCTTTCTTT.

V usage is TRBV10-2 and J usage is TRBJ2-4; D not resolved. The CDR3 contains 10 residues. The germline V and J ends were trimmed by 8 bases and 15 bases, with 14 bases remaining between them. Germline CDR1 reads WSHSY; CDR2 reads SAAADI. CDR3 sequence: CASLGETRYF. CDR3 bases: TGCGCCAGCCTCGGCGAGACCCGGTACTTC.

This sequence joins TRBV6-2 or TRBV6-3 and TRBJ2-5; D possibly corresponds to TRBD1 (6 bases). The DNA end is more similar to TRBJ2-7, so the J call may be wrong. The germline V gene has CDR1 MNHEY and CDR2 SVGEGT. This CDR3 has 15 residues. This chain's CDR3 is CASSYGQSPTYEQYF. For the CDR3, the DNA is TGTGCCAGCAGTTATGGACAGAGTCCTACCTACGAGCAGTACTTC.

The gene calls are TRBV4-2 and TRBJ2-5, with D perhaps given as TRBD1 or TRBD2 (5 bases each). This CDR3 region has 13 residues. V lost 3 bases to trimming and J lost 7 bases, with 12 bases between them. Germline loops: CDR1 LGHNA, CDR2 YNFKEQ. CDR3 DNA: TGTGCCAGCAGCCAGACGGGGACGGTGACCCAGTACTTC. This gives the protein CASSQTGTVTQYF.

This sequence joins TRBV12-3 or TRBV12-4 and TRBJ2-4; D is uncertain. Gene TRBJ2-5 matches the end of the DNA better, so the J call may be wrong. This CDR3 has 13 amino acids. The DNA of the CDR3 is TGTGCCAGCAGTGTTTCAGCTCAAGAGACCCAGTACTTC. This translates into CASSVSAQETQYF.

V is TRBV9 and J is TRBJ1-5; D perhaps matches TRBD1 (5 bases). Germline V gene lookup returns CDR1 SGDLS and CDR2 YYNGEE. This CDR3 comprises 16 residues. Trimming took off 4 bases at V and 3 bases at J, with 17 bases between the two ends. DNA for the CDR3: TGTGCCAGCAGCCGTGGGGGGACGGGGTACAATCAGCCCCAGCATTTT. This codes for CASSRGGTGYNQPQHF.

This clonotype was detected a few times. The CDR3 loop reads CASSLRGTGNNSPLHF. The DNA of the CDR3 is TGTGCCAGCAGCCTCCGAGGGACAGGGAACAATTCACCCCTCCACTTT. This chain connects TRBV7-9 to TRBJ1-6, with 9 bases lining up with TRBD1. V trimming: 5 bases; J trimming: 7 bases; junction bases outside the gene matches: 9. The CDR3 consists of 16 residues. CDR1 and CDR2 from the germline V gene are SEHNR and FQNEAQ (reference sequence).

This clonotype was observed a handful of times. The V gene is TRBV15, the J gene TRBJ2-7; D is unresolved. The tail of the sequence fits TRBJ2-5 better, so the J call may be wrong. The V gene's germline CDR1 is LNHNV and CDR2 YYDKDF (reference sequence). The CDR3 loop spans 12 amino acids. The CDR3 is CATSIRGETQYF. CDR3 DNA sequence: TGTGCCACCAGCATCCGAGGCGAGACCCAGTACTTC.

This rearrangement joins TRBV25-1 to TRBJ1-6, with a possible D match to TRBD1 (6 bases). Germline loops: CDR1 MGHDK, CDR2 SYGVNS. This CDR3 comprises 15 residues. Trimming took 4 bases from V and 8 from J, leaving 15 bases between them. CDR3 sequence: CASSGGHFEDSPLHF. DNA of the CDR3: TGTGCCAGCAGTGGGGGACATTTTGAAGATTCACCCCTCCACTTT. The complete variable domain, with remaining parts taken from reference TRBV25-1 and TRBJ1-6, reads EADIYQTPRYLVIGTGKKITLECSQTMGHDKMYWYQQDPGMELHLIHYSYGVNSTEKGDLSSESTVSRIRTEHFPLTLESARPSHTSQYLCASSGGHFEDSPLHFGNGTRLTVT.

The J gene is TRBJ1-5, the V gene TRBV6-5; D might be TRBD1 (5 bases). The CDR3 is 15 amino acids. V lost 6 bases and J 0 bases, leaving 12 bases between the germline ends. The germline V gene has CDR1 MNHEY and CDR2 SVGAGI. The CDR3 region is CASRRQLNSNQPQHF. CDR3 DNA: TGTGCCAGCAGACGACAGCTTAATAGCAATCAGCCCCAGCATTTT.

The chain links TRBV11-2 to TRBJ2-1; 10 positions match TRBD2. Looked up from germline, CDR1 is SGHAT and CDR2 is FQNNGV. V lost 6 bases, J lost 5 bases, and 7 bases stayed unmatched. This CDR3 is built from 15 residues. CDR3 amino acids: CASRSSGGANNEQFF. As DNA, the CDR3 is TGTGCCAGCAGATCCAGCGGGGGGGCTAACAATGAGCAGTTCTTC.

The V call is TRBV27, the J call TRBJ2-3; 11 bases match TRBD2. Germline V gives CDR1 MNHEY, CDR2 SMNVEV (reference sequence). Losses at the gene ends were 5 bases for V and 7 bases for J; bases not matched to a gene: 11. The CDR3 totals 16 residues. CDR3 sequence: CASSILLAGAYYTQYF. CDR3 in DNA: TGTGCCAGCAGTATCTTACTAGCGGGGGCGTACTATACGCAGTATTTT.

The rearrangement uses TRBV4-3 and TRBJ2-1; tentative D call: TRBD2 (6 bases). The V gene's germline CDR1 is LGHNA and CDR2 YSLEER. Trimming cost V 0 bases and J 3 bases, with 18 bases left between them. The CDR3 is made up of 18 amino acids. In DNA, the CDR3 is TGCGCCAGCAGCCAAGACCCACGGTGGTGGGGGGACTACAATGAGCAGTTCTTC. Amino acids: CASSQDPRWWGDYNEQFF.

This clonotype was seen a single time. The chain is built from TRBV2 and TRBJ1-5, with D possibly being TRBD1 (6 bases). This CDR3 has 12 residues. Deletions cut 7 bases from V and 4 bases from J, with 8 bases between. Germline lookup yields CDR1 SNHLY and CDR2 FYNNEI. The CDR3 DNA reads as TGTGCCAGCAACAGGGCGAATCAGCCCCAGCATTTT. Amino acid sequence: CASNRANQPQHF.

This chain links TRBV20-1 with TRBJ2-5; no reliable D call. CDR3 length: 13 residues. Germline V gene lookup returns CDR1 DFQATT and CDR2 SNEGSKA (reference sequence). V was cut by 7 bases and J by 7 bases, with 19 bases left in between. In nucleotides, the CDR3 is TGCAGTGTCCCCCCCGGTCTTGACGGGACCCAGTACTTC. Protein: CSVPPGLDGTQYF.

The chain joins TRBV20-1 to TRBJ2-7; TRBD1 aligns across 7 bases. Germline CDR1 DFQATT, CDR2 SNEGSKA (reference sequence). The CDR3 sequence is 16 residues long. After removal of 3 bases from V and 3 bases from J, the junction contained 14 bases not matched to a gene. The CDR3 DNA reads TGCAGTGCTAGGGCACAGGGGTCAGCTAGGGGCTACGAGCAGTACTTC. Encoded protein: CSARAQGSARGYEQYF.

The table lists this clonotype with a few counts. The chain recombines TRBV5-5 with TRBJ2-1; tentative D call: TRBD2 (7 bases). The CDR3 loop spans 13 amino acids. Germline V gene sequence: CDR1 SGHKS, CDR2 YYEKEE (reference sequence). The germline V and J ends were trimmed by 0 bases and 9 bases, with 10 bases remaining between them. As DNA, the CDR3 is TGTGCCAGCAGCTTGGGGGGGGGCATTGAGCAGTTCTTC. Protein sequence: CASSLGGGIEQFF.

The CDR3 loop reads CASRLTGDGANVLTF. CDR3 in DNA: TGTGCCAGCAGGTTAACAGGGGACGGGGCCAACGTCCTGACTTTC. This chain connects TRBV6-5 to TRBJ2-6; 7 nucleotides match TRBD1. V lost 6 bases, J lost 4 bases, and 6 bases stayed unmatched. This CDR3 spans 15 amino acids. Germline lookup yields CDR1 MNHEY and CDR2 SVGAGI.